This T cell receptor beta chain was observed in a study of OX40 agonist ivuxolimab in advanced cancers. Per the germline V gene, CDR1 is MNHNS and CDR2 is SASEGT. CDR3 length: 15 amino acids. V lost 6 bases and J 6 bases, leaving 18 bases between the germline ends. Sequencing used immunoSEQ multiplex PCR; TCRdb keeps in-frame clones, though not all of them. The repertoire holds tens of thousands of clones, with just under 90% as singletons. The chain recombines TRBV6-1 with TRBJ1-5; weak D call: TRBD1 (6 bases). This TCR derives from an adult with an advanced solid tumor such as melanoma, head and neck, liver or kidney cancer. Sample: CD4+ or CD8+ T cells sorted from blood, taken in a trial of the OX40 agonist ivuxolimab. DNA for the CDR3: TGTGCCAGCAGGACGGGACAAGGGTTAGGTCAGCCCCAGCATTTT. This gives the protein CASRTGQGLGQPQHF.